The entry below gives a single T cell receptor (beta chain) sequence along with its context. The data were taken from a study of prognosis after radiotherapy for stage I lung cancer. V lost 0 bases to trimming and J lost 2 bases, with 10 bases between them. CDR1 is SGHTA, CDR2 FQGNSA, per germline. This CDR3 has 16 residues. TCR beta CDR3 amplification from genomic DNA was performed by two-round multiplex PCR. It was primers specific to each TRBV and TRBJ gene that first-round PCR used. TCRdb analysed the multiplex PCR reads with MiXCR anew, one entry per CDR3 protein. This sample has approximately 14,000 distinct CDR3 sequences, with roughly 50% found just once.

Sequenced material: PBMCs, taken before or after stereotactic body radiation therapy (not recorded which). The chain joins TRBV7-2 to TRBJ2-2; D tentatively reads TRBD1 or TRBD2 (5 bases each). The receptor's source is a donor over 45 with non-small cell lung cancer. CDR3 in DNA: TGTGCCAGCAGCTTAGCGGGGGTGTCTAACACCGGGGAGCTGTTTTTT. Its translation: CASSLAGVSNTGELFF.